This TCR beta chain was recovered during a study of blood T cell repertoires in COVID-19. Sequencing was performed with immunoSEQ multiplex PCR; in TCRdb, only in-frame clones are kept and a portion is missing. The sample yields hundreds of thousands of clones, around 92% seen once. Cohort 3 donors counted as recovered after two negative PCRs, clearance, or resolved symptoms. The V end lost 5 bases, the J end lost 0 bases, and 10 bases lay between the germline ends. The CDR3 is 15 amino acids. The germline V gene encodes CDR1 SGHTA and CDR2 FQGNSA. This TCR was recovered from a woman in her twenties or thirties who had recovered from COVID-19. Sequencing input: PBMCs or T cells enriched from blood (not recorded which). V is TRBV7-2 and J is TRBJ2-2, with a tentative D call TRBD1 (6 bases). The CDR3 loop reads CASSLRQANTGELFF. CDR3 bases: TGTGCCAGCAGCCTCAGACAGGCGAACACCGGGGAGCTGTTTTTT.